This is a list of T cell receptor beta chains from one sample in a study of blood T cell repertoires in COVID-19. The method was immunoSEQ multiplex PCR; TCRdb's version includes in-frame clones alone and lacks a portion of them. The sample yields 120,000 or so clones, about 87% seen once. Sequenced input: peripheral blood. The receptors derive from a woman aged 60-75 years with acute or convalescent COVID-19. Both conserved end residues are part of each CDR3. Each record gives: D gene, clone size, CDR3 length, V gene, J gene, CDR3 DNA, CDR3 protein. A D gene is named only where the DNA matches it firmly. Size values are once, few and many counts, or a class for expanded clones, and some rows have none.

D gene: TRBD1
clone size: NA
CDR3 length: 15
V gene: TRBV10-3
J gene: TRBJ1-6
CDR3 DNA: TGTGCCATCAGTGCAAGGACAGGAGACAATTCACCCCTCCACTTT
CDR3 protein: CAISARTGDNSPLHF

D gene: NA
clone size: NA
CDR3 length: 14
V gene: TRBV11-1
J gene: TRBJ2-3
CDR3 DNA: TGTGCCAGCAGCCTATTGGTGCGGGCAGATACGCAGTATTTT
CDR3 protein: CASSLLVRADTQYF

D gene: NA
clone size: NA
CDR3 length: 15
V gene: TRBV6-5
J gene: TRBJ1-2
CDR3 DNA: TGTGCCAGCAGTTACCGTCCTTCTACCCCCTATGGCTACACCTTC
CDR3 protein: CASSYRPSTPYGYTF

D gene: NA
clone size: once
CDR3 length: 13
V gene: TRBV28
J gene: TRBJ1-1
CDR3 DNA: TGTGCCAGCATCCCCGGGGGGAAGTATGAAGCTTTCTTT
CDR3 protein: CASIPGGKYEAFF

D gene: NA
clone size: few
CDR3 length: 15
V gene: TRBV3-1/TRBV3-2
J gene: TRBJ1-5
CDR3 DNA: TGTGCCAGCAGCCAAGGTAGCGCTAGCAATCAGCCCCAGCATTTT
CDR3 protein: CASSQGSASNQPQHF

D gene: TRBD1
clone size: NA
CDR3 length: 12
V gene: TRBV7-8
J gene: TRBJ1-1
CDR3 DNA: TGTGCCAGCAGCAGAGGACAGGATGAAGCTTTCTTT
CDR3 protein: CASSRGQDEAFF

D gene: TRBD1
clone size: NA
CDR3 length: 18
V gene: TRBV11-2
J gene: TRBJ2-3
CDR3 DNA: TGTGCCAGCAGCCGTTTCTTCGTTGGACAGGAATACACAGATACGCAGTATTTT
CDR3 protein: CASSRFFVGQEYTDTQYF

D gene: NA
clone size: NA
CDR3 length: 15
V gene: TRBV28
J gene: TRBJ1-5
CDR3 DNA: TGTGCCAGCAGTTTATCGGGGGGCGCAGGGCAGCCCCAGCATTTT
CDR3 protein: CASSLSGGAGQPQHF

D gene: NA
clone size: NA
CDR3 length: 12
V gene: TRBV5-4
J gene: TRBJ1-2
CDR3 DNA: TGTGCCAGCAGCACCGGGACTTATGGCTACACCTTC
CDR3 protein: CASSTGTYGYTF

D gene: NA
clone size: NA
CDR3 length: 15
V gene: TRBV11-1
J gene: TRBJ2-5
CDR3 DNA: TGTGCCAGCAGCTCCAAAATCCGCGGACAAGAGACCCAGTACTTC
CDR3 protein: CASSSKIRGQETQYF

D gene: NA
clone size: NA
CDR3 length: 15
V gene: TRBV7-2
J gene: TRBJ2-7
CDR3 DNA: TGTGCCAGCAGCCCTACCAGCGTCAGCTCCTACGAGCAGTACTTC
CDR3 protein: CASSPTSVSSYEQYF

D gene: TRBD2
clone size: NA
CDR3 length: 16
V gene: TRBV5-5
J gene: TRBJ2-1
CDR3 DNA: TGTGCCAGCAGCTTGGGCCCTAGCGGGAGGGCCGATGAGCAGTTCTTC
CDR3 protein: CASSLGPSGRADEQFF

D gene: NA
clone size: NA
CDR3 length: 13
V gene: TRBV6-5
J gene: TRBJ1-1
CDR3 DNA: TGTGCCAGCAGGTTGCACAGGAACACTGAAGCTTTCTTT
CDR3 protein: CASRLHRNTEAFF

D gene: NA
clone size: NA
CDR3 length: 12
V gene: TRBV5-3
J gene: TRBJ2-7
CDR3 DNA: TGTGCCAGAAGCGGGACGAGGGGGGAGCAGTACTTC
CDR3 protein: CARSGTRGEQYF

D gene: TRBD1
clone size: NA
CDR3 length: 16
V gene: TRBV19
J gene: TRBJ2-1
CDR3 DNA: TGTGCCAGTAGTATAAGCCGACAGGGGGCCTACAATGAGCAGTTCTTC
CDR3 protein: CASSISRQGAYNEQFF

D gene: TRBD1
clone size: NA
CDR3 length: 15
V gene: TRBV5-1
J gene: TRBJ1-2
CDR3 DNA: TGCGCCAGCAGCTTGGCCAGGGGGGCAGGGGATGGCTACACCTTC
CDR3 protein: CASSLARGAGDGYTF

D gene: NA
clone size: NA
CDR3 length: 12
V gene: TRBV2
J gene: TRBJ1-2
CDR3 DNA: TGTGCCAGCCGGACAGCTGCCTATGGCTACACCTTC
CDR3 protein: CASRTAAYGYTF

D gene: TRBD2
clone size: NA
CDR3 length: 15
V gene: TRBV19
J gene: TRBJ2-1
CDR3 DNA: TGTGCCAGTAGTATAGCTAGCGGCCCTTACAATGAGCAGTTCTTC
CDR3 protein: CASSIASGPYNEQFF

D gene: TRBD1
clone size: NA
CDR3 length: 14
V gene: TRBV29-1
J gene: TRBJ1-5
CDR3 DNA: TGCAGCGTTGGGACAGGGACGGGCGATCAGCCCCAGCATTTT
CDR3 protein: CSVGTGTGDQPQHF

D gene: NA
clone size: once
CDR3 length: 15
V gene: TRBV7-9
J gene: TRBJ1-5
CDR3 DNA: TGTGCCAGCAGCTCCGAACAGGGTCCAGGTCAGCCCCAGCATTTT
CDR3 protein: CASSSEQGPGQPQHF

D gene: TRBD2
clone size: NA
CDR3 length: 16
V gene: TRBV28
J gene: TRBJ2-5
CDR3 DNA: TGTGCCAGCAGAAACCCGGGACTATCCTTGGGGGGGGCCCAGTACTTC
CDR3 protein: CASRNPGLSLGGAQYF

D gene: NA
clone size: NA
CDR3 length: 16
V gene: TRBV7-8
J gene: TRBJ2-1
CDR3 DNA: TGTGCCAGCAGCTTAGGCCGGGACTTACTCTACAATGAGCAGTTCTTC
CDR3 protein: CASSLGRDLLYNEQFF

D gene: TRBD2
clone size: NA
CDR3 length: 15
V gene: TRBV4-2
J gene: TRBJ2-1
CDR3 DNA: TGTGCCAGCAGCCCCTTGGCGGGAGAGTACAATGAGCAGTTCTTC
CDR3 protein: CASSPLAGEYNEQFF

D gene: TRBD2
clone size: NA
CDR3 length: 13
V gene: TRBV6-6
J gene: TRBJ2-1
CDR3 DNA: TGTGCCAGCCGGGGCGGGAGTGGGAATGAGCAGTTCTTC
CDR3 protein: CASRGGSGNEQFF